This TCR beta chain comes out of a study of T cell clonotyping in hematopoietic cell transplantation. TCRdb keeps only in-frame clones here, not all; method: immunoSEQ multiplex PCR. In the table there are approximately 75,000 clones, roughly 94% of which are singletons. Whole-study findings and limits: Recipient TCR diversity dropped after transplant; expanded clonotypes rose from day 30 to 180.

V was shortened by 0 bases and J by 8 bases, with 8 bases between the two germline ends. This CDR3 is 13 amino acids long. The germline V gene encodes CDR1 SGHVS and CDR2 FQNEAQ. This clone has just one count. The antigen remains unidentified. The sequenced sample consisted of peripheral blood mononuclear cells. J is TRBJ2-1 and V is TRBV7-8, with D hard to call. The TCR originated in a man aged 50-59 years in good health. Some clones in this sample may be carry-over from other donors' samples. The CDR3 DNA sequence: TGTGCCAGCAGCTTAGCGGTTTTCGATGAGCAGTTCTTC. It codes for CASSLAVFDEQFF.